Following are 25 T cell receptor beta chains from one sample sequenced in a study of control samples from healthy donors and cancer patients. Sequenced by immunoSEQ multiplex PCR; TCRdb stores in-frame clones only, minus some. The data contain 110,000 or so clones, under 90% of them singletons. The sequenced sample consisted of blood. These receptors came from a woman aged 45 to 65 in good health.

Note on this clone: The sample contains more than one DNA sequence encoding this CDR3. The chain uses TRBV27 and TRBJ2-3; TRBD2 agrees at 13 bases. V dropped 5 bases and J dropped 5; count of bases not matched to a gene: 4. The CDR3 loop spans 15 amino acids. Germline V gene sequence: CDR1 MNHEY, CDR2 SMNVEV (reference sequence). The CDR3 bases are TGTGCCAGCAGTCCGGGACTAGCGGGGCGAGATACGCAGTATTTT. This encodes CASSPGLAGRDTQYF.

V is TRBV5-5 and J is TRBJ1-5; 8 bases align to TRBD1. Germline V gene data show CDR1 as SGHKS and CDR2 as YYEKEE (reference sequence). V lost 4 bases and J lost 4; bases outside the gene matches: 4. This CDR3 is 14 amino acids long. The CDR3 DNA reads as TGTGCCAGCAGCCGTGGGACAGGTAATCAGCCCCAGCATTTT. Residues: CASSRGTGNQPQHF.

The chain carries TRBV11-3 and TRBJ2-6, with 7 nucleotides matching TRBD1. The ends lost 5 bases at V and 0 bases at J; junction bases unmatched: 1. The CDR3 has 15 residues. In germline, CDR1 is SGHNT, CDR2 YENEEA. CDR3 nucleotides: TGTGCCAGCAGCAGGGACAGCTCTGGGGCCAACGTCCTGACTTTC. Amino acid sequence: CASSRDSSGANVLTF.

This clone was counted a few times. The chain is built from TRBV6-1 and TRBJ1-3, with D perhaps matching TRBD1 (6 bases). The ends were cut back, 4 bases at V and 1 base at J, with 14 bases in the middle. The CDR3 length is 16 residues. CDR1 and CDR2 (germline): MNHNS, SASEGT. CDR3 DNA sequence: TGTGCCAGCAGTGTTGGGGGGCTTGTTTCTGGAAACACCATATATTTT. It encodes CASSVGGLVSGNTIYF.

The V gene is TRBV7-2, the J gene TRBJ2-5; tentatively, D is TRBD1 or TRBD2 (6 bases each). V lost 4 bases to trimming and J lost 5 bases, with 17 bases between them. The CDR3 has 15 residues. Germline assignment: CDR1 SGHTA and CDR2 FQGNSA. The CDR3: CASSSSGARLETQYF. The CDR3 bases are TGTGCCAGCAGCTCCTCGGGGGCGCGTTTGGAGACCCAGTACTTC.

This chain's CDR3 is CASSLTPSGGQPQHF. CDR3 sequence (DNA): TGTGCCAGCAGCTTAACCCCATCCGGAGGACAGCCCCAGCATTTT. The chain employs TRBV7-2 and TRBJ1-5; D uncertain. Germline values: CDR1 SGHTA, CDR2 FQGNSA. This CDR3 is built from 15 residues. V gave up 2 bases and J gave up 7 bases, with 15 bases separating them.

This chain links TRBV6-4 with TRBJ1-5; 10 positions match TRBD1. The CDR3 has 14 amino acids. Germline CDR1 is MRHNA and CDR2 is SNTAGT. V trimming: 6 bases; J trimming: 2 bases; junction bases outside the gene matches: 1. In DNA, the CDR3 is TGTGCCAGCAGGACAGGGGGCGGCAATCAGCCCCAGCATTTT. It specifies CASRTGGGNQPQHF.

The rearrangement uses TRBV29-1 and TRBJ1-1, with 9 bases identical to TRBD1. Germline CDR1 is SQVTM and CDR2 is ANQGSEA. J was trimmed by 4 bases and V by 7 bases; bases with no gene match: 13. This CDR3 is 15 amino acids long. CDR3 residues: CSARKGQGTSTEAFF. Here the CDR3 DNA reads TGCAGCGCAAGGAAGGGACAGGGTACGAGCACTGAAGCTTTCTTT.

This clone was seen only a few times. Germline is not matched at one junction end, which may reflect a read error. V and J are TRBV27 and TRBJ1-6; D remains ambiguous. The CDR3 is made up of 12 amino acids. The germline gives CDR1 MNHEY, CDR2 SMNVEV (reference sequence). In nucleotides, the CDR3 is TGTGCCAGCACTTTACCAGGTTCACCCCTCCACTTT. Its translation: CASTLPGSPLHF.

This chain joins TRBV19 and TRBJ1-4; D is uncertain. The CDR3 is made up of 11 amino acids. Germline CDR1 is LNHDA and CDR2 is SQIVND (reference sequence). V was shortened by 3 bases and J by 8 bases, with 4 bases between the two germline ends. The CDR3 sequence is CASSMSEKLFF. For the CDR3, the DNA is TGTGCCAGTAGTATGAGCGAAAAACTGTTTTTT.

This clone was seen once. The chain couples TRBV5-6 to TRBJ1-2; D remains ambiguous. The germline V gene has CDR1 SGHDT and CDR2 YYEEEE. The V gene lost 4 bases and the J gene lost 6 bases, with 7 bases spanning the gap. The CDR3 runs 11 residues. CDR3 nucleotides: TGTGCCAGCAGCCTCAGTCATGGCTACACCTTC. Protein product: CASSLSHGYTF.

This chain links TRBV28 with TRBJ2-3; 10 positions agree with TRBD1. The J segment lost 5 bases and the V segment lost 1 base, leaving 9 bases of the junction unmatched. The CDR3 length is 17 residues. From germline, CDR1 is MDHEN and CDR2 SYDVKM. The CDR3 nucleotides are TGTGCCAGCAGTTTATCCCGGGACAGGGGTTATATAGATACGCAGTATTTT. Translated, it gives CASSLSRDRGYIDTQYF.

This chain links TRBV7-2 with TRBJ1-2; no definite D call. From germline, CDR1 is SGHTA and CDR2 FQGNSA. The germline V and J ends were trimmed by 5 bases and 6 bases, with 10 bases remaining between them. This CDR3 comprises 12 residues. CDR3 coding DNA: TGTGCCAGCAGCCCACACCCGGATGGCTACACCTTC. Its protein is CASSPHPDGYTF.

The J gene is TRBJ1-3, the V gene TRBV19, with a tentative D call TRBD1 (5 bases). Looked up from germline, CDR1 is LNHDA and CDR2 is SQIVND (reference sequence). Trimming took off 9 bases at V and 0 bases at J, with 18 bases between the two ends. This CDR3 region has 16 residues. The CDR3 nucleotides are TGTGCCAGCGCGGGGTGGCAGGGAAACTCTGGAAACACCATATATTTT. This translates into CASAGWQGNSGNTIYF.

To note about this clone: The sample holds other DNA sequences that translate to the same CDR3. The chain joins TRBV5-1 to TRBJ2-2; 8 bases match TRBD1. CDR3 length: 14 amino acids. Germline lookup yields CDR1 SGHRS and CDR2 YFSETQ. The V and J ends lost 3 bases and 6 bases, in that order; junction bases with no gene match: 4. CDR3 sequence: CASSSDRVAGELFF. The CDR3 nucleotides read TGCGCCAGCAGCTCGGACAGGGTAGCCGGGGAGCTGTTTTTT.

This sequence joins TRBV7-8 and TRBJ2-7, with 7 bases matching TRBD2. V lost 0 bases and J lost 1; bases outside the gene matches: 3. The CDR3 is made up of 15 amino acids. From germline, CDR1 is SGHVS and CDR2 FQNEAQ. The CDR3 DNA sequence: TGTGCCAGCAGCTTAGCGGCTAGCGGATCCTACGAGCAGTACTTC. Its translation is CASSLAASGSYEQYF. Looking up the rest from reference TRBV7-8 and TRBJ2-7 gives the full variable domain: GAGVSQSPRYKVAKRGQDVALRCDPISGHVSLFWYQQALGQGPEFLTYFQNEAQLDKSGLPSDRFFAERPEGSVSTLKIQRTQQEDSAVYLCASSLAASGSYEQYFGPGTRLTVT.

V is TRBV7-3 and J is TRBJ2-1; weak D call: TRBD2 (6 bases). Germline lookup yields CDR1 SGHTA and CDR2 FQGTGA. This CDR3 is built from 17 residues. Trimming took 5 bases from V and 9 from J, leaving 26 bases between them. CDR3 nucleotide sequence: TGTGCCAGCAGCGCCCTATTGGGGGGAGTCAGCGGAAGTGAGCAGTTCTTC. Translation gives CASSALLGGVSGSEQFF.

The chain combines TRBV2 with TRBJ2-1; TRBD2 matches 8 bases. CDR3 size: 15 residues. Germline CDR1 and CDR2: SNHLY and FYNNEI. Unmatched junction bases numbered 3, after V lost 2 bases and J lost 3 bases. CDR3 in amino acids: CASSEKRESYNEQFF. CDR3 DNA: TGTGCCAGCAGTGAAAAGCGGGAGAGCTACAATGAGCAGTTCTTC.

CDR3 residues: CASSLVTGQRGYTF. For the CDR3, the DNA is TGTGCCAGCAGCTTGGTTACAGGTCAGCGTGGCTACACCTTC. V is TRBV5-8 and J is TRBJ1-2, with a tentative D call TRBD1 (5 bases). Trimming took off 0 bases at V and 7 bases at J, with 13 bases between the two ends. There are 14 residues in the CDR3. CDR1 is SGHTS, CDR2 YDEGEE, per germline.

The CDR3 loop is CASSRQGRGSPLHF. In DNA form, the CDR3 reads TGTGCCAGCAGCAGACAGGGTAGGGGTTCACCCCTCCACTTT. The V and J genes are TRBV7-8 and TRBJ1-6, with 7 bases that match TRBD1. CDR3 length: 14 residues. The V and J ends lost 5 bases and 9 bases, in that order; junction bases with no gene match: 7. Germline V gives CDR1 SGHVS, CDR2 FQNEAQ.

The V call is TRBV4-2, the J call TRBJ1-1; possibly TRBD1 for D (6 bases). The V gene lost 0 bases and the J gene lost 1 base, with 12 bases spanning the gap. Germline V CDR1 and CDR2: LGHNA, YNFKEQ. The CDR3 is 16 amino acids. In DNA, the CDR3 is TGTGCCAGCAGCCAAGAGACGGGGGCCCGGAACACTGAAGCTTTCTTT. Translated, it gives CASSQETGARNTEAFF.

For this clone: A read error may produce the germline difference seen at one junction end. The chain is built from TRBV7-7 and TRBJ2-5; 7 bases agree with TRBD2. Germline lookup yields CDR1 SSHAT and CDR2 FNYEAQ (reference sequence). The CDR3 extends over 14 amino acids. The CDR3 nucleotides read TGTGCTAGCAGCTTACGTAGGGGAGGGGAGACCCAGTACTTC. Its translation is CASSLRRGGETQYF.

The CDR3 DNA reads TGTGCCAGTTCGCCCCGAACAGGAATCTCTGGGGCCAACGTCCTGACTTTC. This gives the protein CASSPRTGISGANVLTF. The rearrangement uses TRBV19 and TRBJ2-6; tentatively, D is TRBD1 (5 bases). Germline values: CDR1 LNHDA, CDR2 SQIVND (reference sequence). The CDR3 has 17 residues. Trimming removed 8 bases at V and 0 bases at J, with 17 bases between.

The chain employs TRBV15 and TRBJ2-7, with D possibly being TRBD1 (5 bases). V was cut by 2 bases and J by 0 bases, with 14 bases left in between. The V gene's germline CDR1 is LNHNV and CDR2 YYDKDF (reference sequence). The CDR3 is 16 amino acids. CDR3 amino acids: CATSRMIAGPSYEQYF. The CDR3 DNA reads TGTGCCACCAGCAGAATGATAGCAGGGCCCTCCTACGAGCAGTACTTC. Together with reference TRBV15 and TRBJ2-7, the CDR3 gives the full variable domain: DAMVIQNPRYQVTQFGKPVTLSCSQTLNHNVMYWYQQKSSQAPKLLFHYYDKDFNNEADTPDNFQSRRPNTSFCFLDIRSPGLGDTAMYLCATSRMIAGPSYEQYFGPGTRLTVT.

The V call is TRBV7-9, the J call TRBJ1-6; TRBD1 agrees at 7 bases. This CDR3 comprises 16 residues. The ends lost 1 base at V and 8 bases at J; junction bases unmatched: 8. CDR1 and CDR2 (germline): SEHNR, FQNEAQ (reference sequence). The CDR3 spells CASSLEAGTVDSPLHF. The CDR3 DNA follows: TGTGCCAGCAGCTTAGAGGCCGGGACAGTAGATTCACCCCTCCACTTT.